One T cell receptor (beta chain) is described in this entry. The antigen is undetermined. This PCR relied on a set of 60 Vbeta primers and 13 Jbeta primers. Here immunoSEQ multiplex PCR was the method, and the copy in TCRdb shows in-frame clones only, minus some. This listing includes about 200,000 clones. The data originate from a study of cytomegalovirus exposure and HLA in healthy donors. Study-level findings and limits: In a later analysis, compared with equally common non-associated chains, HLA-associated beta chains were more expanded. Several of the most significant clusters appeared, in a later analysis, to be linked to common viral pathogens. The listing of roughly 160 TCR beta chains classed them as cytomegalovirus-associated.

All donors participated as healthy donors of bone marrow. The CDR3 has 14 amino acids. Per the germline V gene, CDR1 is SGDLS and CDR2 is YYNGEE. Trimming pared 0 bases from V and 5 bases from J, leaving 9 bases between. The source material was PBMCs. The receptor's source is a man aged 25-45 years in good health and CMV-seronegative. This chain links TRBV9 with TRBJ1-5; weak D call: TRBD1 (6 bases). The CDR3, as DNA: TGTGCCAGCAGCGTAGATGGGGGCCATCAGCCCCAGCATTTT. The encoded protein is CASSVDGGHQPQHF.